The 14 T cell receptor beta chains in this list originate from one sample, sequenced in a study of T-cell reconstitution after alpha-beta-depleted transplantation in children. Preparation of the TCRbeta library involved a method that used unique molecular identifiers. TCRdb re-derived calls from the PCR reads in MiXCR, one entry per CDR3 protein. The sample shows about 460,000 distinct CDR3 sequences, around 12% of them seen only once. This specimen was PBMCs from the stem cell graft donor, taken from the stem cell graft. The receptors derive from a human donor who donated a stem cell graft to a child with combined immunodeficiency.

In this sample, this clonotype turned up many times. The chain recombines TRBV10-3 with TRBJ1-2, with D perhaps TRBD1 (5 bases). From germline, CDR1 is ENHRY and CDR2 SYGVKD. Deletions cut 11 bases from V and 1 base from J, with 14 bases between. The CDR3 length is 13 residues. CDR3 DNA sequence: TGTGCCGTCGGGACGGATTATAACTATGGCTACACCTTC. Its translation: CAVGTDYNYGYTF.

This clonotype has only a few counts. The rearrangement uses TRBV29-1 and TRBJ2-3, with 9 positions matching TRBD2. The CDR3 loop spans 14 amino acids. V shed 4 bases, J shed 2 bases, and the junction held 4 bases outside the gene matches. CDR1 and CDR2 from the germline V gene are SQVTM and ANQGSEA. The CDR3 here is CSVGLAGFTDTQYF. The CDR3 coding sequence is TGCAGCGTTGGCCTAGCGGGGTTCACAGATACGCAGTATTTT.

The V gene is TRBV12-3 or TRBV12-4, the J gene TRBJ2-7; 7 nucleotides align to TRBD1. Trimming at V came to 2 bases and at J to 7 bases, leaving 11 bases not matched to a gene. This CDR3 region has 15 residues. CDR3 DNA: TGTGCCAGCAGTTTAACAGGGGCCCGGATATGGGAGCAGTACTTC. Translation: CASSLTGARIWEQYF.

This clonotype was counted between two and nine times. The CDR3 DNA reads TGTGCCAGCACCCGACTAGCGGCCTACAATGAGCAGTTCTTC. Translating gives CASTRLAAYNEQFF. The gene calls are TRBV12-3 or TRBV12-4 and TRBJ2-1, with 9 bases aligning to TRBD2. This CDR3 is built from 14 residues. J lost 2 bases, V lost 7 bases, and 3 bases had no gene match.

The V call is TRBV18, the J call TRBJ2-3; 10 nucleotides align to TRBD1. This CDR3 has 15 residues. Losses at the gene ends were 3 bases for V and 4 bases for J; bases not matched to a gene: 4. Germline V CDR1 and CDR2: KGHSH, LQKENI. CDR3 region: CASSPLTGGPDTQYF. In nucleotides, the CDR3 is TGTGCCAGCTCACCTTTGACAGGGGGCCCAGATACGCAGTATTTT. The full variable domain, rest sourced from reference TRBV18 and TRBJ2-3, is NAGVMQNPRHLVRRRGQEARLRCSPMKGHSHVYWYRQLPEEGLKFMVYLQKENIIDESGMPKERFSAEFPKEGPSILRIQQVVRGDSAAYFCASSPLTGGPDTQYFGPGTRLTVL.

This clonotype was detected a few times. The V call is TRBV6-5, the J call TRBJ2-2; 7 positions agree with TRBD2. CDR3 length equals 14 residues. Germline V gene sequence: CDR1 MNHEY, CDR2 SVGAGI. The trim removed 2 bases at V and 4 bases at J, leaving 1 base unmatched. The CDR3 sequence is CASSYTGGTGELFF. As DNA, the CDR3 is TGTGCCAGCAGTTACACGGGGGGCACCGGGGAGCTGTTTTTT.

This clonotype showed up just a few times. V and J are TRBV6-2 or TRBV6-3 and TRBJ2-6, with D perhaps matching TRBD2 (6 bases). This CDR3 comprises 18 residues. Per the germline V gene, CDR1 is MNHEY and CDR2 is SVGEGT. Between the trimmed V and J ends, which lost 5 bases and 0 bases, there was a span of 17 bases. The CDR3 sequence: CASSPGGRRYSGANVLTF. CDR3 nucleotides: TGTGCCAGCAGTCCAGGAGGGAGGCGCTACTCTGGGGCCAACGTCCTGACTTTC.

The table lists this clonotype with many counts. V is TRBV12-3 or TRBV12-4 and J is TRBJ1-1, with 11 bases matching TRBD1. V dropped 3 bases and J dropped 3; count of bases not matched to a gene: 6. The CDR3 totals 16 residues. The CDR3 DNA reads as TGTGCCAGCAGTTTTCGGACAGGGGGCGAAGACACTGAAGCTTTCTTT. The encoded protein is CASSFRTGGEDTEAFF.

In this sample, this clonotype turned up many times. Here the CDR3 DNA reads TGTGCCAGCAGCGGACTAGCGGGAGGGCCACGAGGGGAGCTGTTTTTT. Its translation is CASSGLAGGPRGELFF. The V and J genes are TRBV12-3 or TRBV12-4 and TRBJ2-2; 15 nucleotides align to TRBD2. V was clipped by 6 bases and J by 8 bases; unmatched bases: 7. The CDR3 totals 16 residues.

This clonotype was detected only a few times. CDR3 loop: CASSLGAAGPGEQYF. The CDR3 region has the DNA TGTGCCAGCAGCTTAGGGGCAGCGGGCCCGGGCGAGCAGTACTTC. V usage is TRBV7-2 and J usage is TRBJ2-7; maybe TRBD2 (6 bases). Between the trimmed V and J ends, which lost 1 base and 6 bases, there was a span of 16 bases. Per the germline V gene, CDR1 is SGHTA and CDR2 is FQGNSA. CDR3 length equals 15 residues.

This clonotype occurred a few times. In DNA, the CDR3 is TGTGCCTGGAGTTGGAACACTGAAGCTTTCTTT. Its protein is CAWSWNTEAFF. The chain recombines TRBV30 with TRBJ1-1, with unresolved D. Germline CDR1 GTSNPN, CDR2 SVGIG (reference sequence). The CDR3 covers 11 residues. Trimming took off 2 bases at V and 1 base at J, with 2 bases between the two ends.

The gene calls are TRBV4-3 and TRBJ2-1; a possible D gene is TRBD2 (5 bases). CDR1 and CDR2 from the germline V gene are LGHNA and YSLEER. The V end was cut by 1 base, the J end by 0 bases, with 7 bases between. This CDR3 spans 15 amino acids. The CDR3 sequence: CASSQGRNSYNEQFF. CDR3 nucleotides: TGCGCCAGCAGCCAAGGGAGGAACTCCTACAATGAGCAGTTCTTC.

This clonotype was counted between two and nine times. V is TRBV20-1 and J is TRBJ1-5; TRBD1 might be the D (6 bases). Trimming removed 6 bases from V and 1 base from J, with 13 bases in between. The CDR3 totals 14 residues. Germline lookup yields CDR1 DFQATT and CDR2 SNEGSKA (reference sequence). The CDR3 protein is CSAHRAGSNQPQHF. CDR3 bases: TGCAGTGCCCACAGGGCTGGAAGCAATCAGCCCCAGCATTTT.

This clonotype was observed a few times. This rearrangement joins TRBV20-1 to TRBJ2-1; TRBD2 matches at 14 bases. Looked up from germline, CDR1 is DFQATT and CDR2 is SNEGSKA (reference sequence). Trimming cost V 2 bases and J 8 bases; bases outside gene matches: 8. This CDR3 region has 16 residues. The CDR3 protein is CSARSGTSGSGDEQFF. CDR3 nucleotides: TGCAGTGCTAGATCGGGGACTAGCGGGAGTGGCGATGAGCAGTTCTTC.